Listed below are T cell receptor beta chains from one sample, sequenced in a study of OX40 agonist ivuxolimab in advanced cancers. The table came from immunoSEQ multiplex PCR; TCRdb's copy has only in-frame clones and leaves some out. In the table there are about 45,000 clones, more than 70% of which are singletons. The specimen was CD4+ or CD8+ T cells sorted from blood, collected in a trial of the OX40 agonist ivuxolimab. The receptors come from an adult with an advanced solid tumor such as melanoma, head and neck, liver or kidney cancer. The CDR3 runs from the conserved cysteine through the conserved F or W. A D gene is named only where the DNA matches it firmly. A clone size is listed for some rows: how often the clone was seen (once, few, many), or a class if it is expanded.

abundance: NA; len: 11; j_gene: TRBJ2-2; d_gene: NA; v_gene: TRBV15; CDR3nt: TGTGCCACCAGAGGTGCCGGGGAGCTGTTTTTT; CDR3aa: CATRGAGELFF
abundance: NA; len: 15; j_gene: TRBJ1-1; d_gene: NA; v_gene: TRBV12-5; CDR3nt: TGTGCTAGTGGTTTGGGAAGGGGAGTTATCACTGAAGCTTTCTTT; CDR3aa: CASGLGRGVITEAFF
abundance: NA; len: 16; j_gene: TRBJ2-1; d_gene: NA; v_gene: TRBV13; CDR3nt: TGTGCCAGCAGCTTAGGCCAGAGTCAGATGGGGCATGAGCAGTTCTTC; CDR3aa: CASSLGQSQMGHEQFF
abundance: NA; len: 13; j_gene: TRBJ1-5; d_gene: NA; v_gene: TRBV27; CDR3nt: TGTGCCAGCAGTTGGGGGCAAGGGCAGCCCCAGCATTTT; CDR3aa: CASSWGQGQPQHF
abundance: NA; len: 11; j_gene: TRBJ2-3; d_gene: NA; v_gene: TRBV5-1; CDR3nt: TGCGCCAGCAGCTTGGCTGATACGCAGTATTTT; CDR3aa: CASSLADTQYF
abundance: NA; len: 19; j_gene: TRBJ2-1; d_gene: TRBD2; v_gene: TRBV9; CDR3nt: TGTGCCAGCAGCGACCCGATTGCGGGACTAGCGGGGGGCGGAAATGAGCAGTTCTTC; CDR3aa: CASSDPIAGLAGGGNEQFF
abundance: few; len: 16; j_gene: TRBJ2-1; d_gene: NA; v_gene: TRBV4-1; CDR3nt: TGCGCCAGCAGCCAAGGAGATACTCTCTCCTACAATGAGCAGTTCTTC; CDR3aa: CASSQGDTLSYNEQFF
abundance: NA; len: 15; j_gene: TRBJ1-1; d_gene: NA; v_gene: TRBV15; CDR3nt: TGTGCCACCAGCAGAGATCCTGACATCCCCACTAGTGCTTTCTTT; CDR3aa: CATSRDPDIPTSAFF
abundance: once; len: 15; j_gene: TRBJ2-1; d_gene: NA; v_gene: TRBV6-5; CDR3nt: TGTGCCAGCACTCGAAGGGGGGGTTGGGGCAATGAGCAGTTCTTC; CDR3aa: CASTRRGGWGNEQFF
abundance: NA; len: 15; j_gene: TRBJ1-2; d_gene: NA; v_gene: TRBV15; CDR3nt: TGTGCCACCAGCAGAGTATTCGGGCATTACTATGGCTACACCTTC; CDR3aa: CATSRVFGHYYGYTF
abundance: few; len: 13; j_gene: TRBJ1-2; d_gene: NA; v_gene: TRBV9; CDR3nt: TGTGCCAGCAGCGTAGTCTCCGCGGGGGGCTACACCTTC; CDR3aa: CASSVVSAGGYTF